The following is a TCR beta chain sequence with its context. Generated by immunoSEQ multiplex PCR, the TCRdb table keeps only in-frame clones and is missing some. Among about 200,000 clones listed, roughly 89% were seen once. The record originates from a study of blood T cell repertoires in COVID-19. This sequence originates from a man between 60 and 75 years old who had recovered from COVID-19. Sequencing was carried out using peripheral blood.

The CDR3 nucleotides read TGTGCCTGGGGACTAGTGTTCTACAATGAGCAGTTCTTC. This codes for CAWGLVFYNEQFF. V gene TRBV30 combines with J gene TRBJ2-1, with TRBD2 matching 7 bases. The CDR3 loop spans 13 amino acids. V lost 5 bases, J lost 3 bases, and 4 bases stayed unmatched. CDR1 GTSNPN and CDR2 SVGIG come from the germline V gene (reference sequence).